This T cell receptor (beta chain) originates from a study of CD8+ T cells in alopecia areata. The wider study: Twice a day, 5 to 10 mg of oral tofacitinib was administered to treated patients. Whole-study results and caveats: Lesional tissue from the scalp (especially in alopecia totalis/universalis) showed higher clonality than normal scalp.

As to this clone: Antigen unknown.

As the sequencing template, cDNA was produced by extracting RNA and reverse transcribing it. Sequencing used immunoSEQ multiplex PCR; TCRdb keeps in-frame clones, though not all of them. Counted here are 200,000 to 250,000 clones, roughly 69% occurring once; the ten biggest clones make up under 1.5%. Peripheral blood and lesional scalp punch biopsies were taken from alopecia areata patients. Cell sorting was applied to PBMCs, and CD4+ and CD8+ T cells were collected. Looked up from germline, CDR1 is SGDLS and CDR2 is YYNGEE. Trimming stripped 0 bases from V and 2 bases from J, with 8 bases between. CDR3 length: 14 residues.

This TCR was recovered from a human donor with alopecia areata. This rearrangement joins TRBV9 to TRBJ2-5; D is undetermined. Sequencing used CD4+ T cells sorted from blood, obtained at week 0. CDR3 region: CASSVGFGQETQYF. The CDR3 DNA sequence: TGTGCCAGCAGCGTAGGTTTCGGTCAAGAGACCCAGTACTTC.